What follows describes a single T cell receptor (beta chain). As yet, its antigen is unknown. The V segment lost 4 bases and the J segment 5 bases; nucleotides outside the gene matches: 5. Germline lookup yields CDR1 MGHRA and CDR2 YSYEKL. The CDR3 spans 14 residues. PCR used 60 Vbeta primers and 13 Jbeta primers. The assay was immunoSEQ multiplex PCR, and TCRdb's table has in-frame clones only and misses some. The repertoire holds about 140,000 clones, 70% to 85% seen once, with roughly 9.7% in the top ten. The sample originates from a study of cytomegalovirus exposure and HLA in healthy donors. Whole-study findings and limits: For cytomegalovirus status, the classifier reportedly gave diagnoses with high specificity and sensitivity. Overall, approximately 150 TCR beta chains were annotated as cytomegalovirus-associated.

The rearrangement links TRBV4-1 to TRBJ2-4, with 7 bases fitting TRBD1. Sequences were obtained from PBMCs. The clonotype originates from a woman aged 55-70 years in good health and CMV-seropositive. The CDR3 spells CASSLRDRENIQYF. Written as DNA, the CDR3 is TGCGCCAGCAGCCTCCGGGACAGAGAAAACATTCAGTACTTC.